The 11 T cell receptor beta chains reported below all come from one sample, sequenced in a study of blood T cell repertoires in COVID-19 (TCRdb year 2020). The protocol used for the library was the immunoSEQ multiplex PCR assay. Held by TCRdb, this immuneACCESS table contains in-frame sequences only and omits some clones. Under half of the omission traces to an unresolved V gene where checked; the cause of the rest is unknown. The sample table records around 200,000 clones; roughly 87% of these occur just once. The top ten constitute about 2% of the sample. The sequencing input was peripheral blood. The origin of the receptors is a man aged 40-50 years with active or convalescent COVID-19.

The chain couples TRBV28 to TRBJ1-1; D might be TRBD1 (5 bases). This CDR3 has 11 amino acids. Germline V gene lookup returns CDR1 MDHEN and CDR2 SYDVKM. V lost 7 bases and J lost 3, with 6 bases in between. CDR3 sequence reads: CASKGYTEAFF. The DNA of the CDR3 is TGTGCCAGCAAGGGGTACACTGAAGCTTTCTTT.

This chain uses TRBV19 with TRBJ1-2; D is possibly TRBD1 (5 bases). V was pared by 3 bases and J by 3 bases, with 14 bases between. The CDR3 is made up of 15 amino acids. The V gene's germline CDR1 is LNHDA and CDR2 SQIVND (reference sequence). The CDR3 here is CASSIVNRWDYGYTF. The CDR3 region has the DNA TGTGCCAGTAGTATTGTAAACAGGTGGGACTATGGCTACACCTTC.

V is TRBV20-1 and J is TRBJ1-2; no clear D gene. The CDR3 contains 10 residues. Between the trimmed V and J ends, which lost 6 bases and 8 bases, there was a span of 10 bases. CDR1 and CDR2 (germline): DFQATT, SNEGSKA (reference sequence). CDR3 loop: CSAALQGYTF. The CDR3, as DNA: TGCAGTGCCGCCCTCCAGGGCTACACCTTC.

The chain employs TRBV27 and TRBJ2-5, with 7 positions matching TRBD1. Unmatched junction bases numbered 2, after V lost 2 bases and J lost 5 bases. Germline CDR1 reads MNHEY; CDR2 reads SMNVEV (reference sequence). The CDR3 has 13 residues. The CDR3 reads CASSLNRGETQYF. CDR3 nucleotide sequence: TGTGCCAGCAGTTTAAACAGGGGCGAGACCCAGTACTTC.

This rearrangement joins TRBV11-2 to TRBJ2-3; TRBD1 is a possible D gene (5 bases). Per the germline V gene, CDR1 is SGHAT and CDR2 is FQNNGV. V lost 3 bases, J lost 0 bases, and 7 bases lay in between. The CDR3 is made up of 14 amino acids. The CDR3 sequence: CASSFTGSTDTQYF. CDR3 nucleotides: TGTGCCAGCAGCTTTACAGGAAGCACAGATACGCAGTATTTT.

The V call is TRBV24-1, the J call TRBJ1-2, with a possible D match to TRBD1 (5 bases). The CDR3 is made up of 14 amino acids. Deletions cut 4 bases from V and 1 base from J, with 9 bases between. The germline CDR1 and CDR2 sequences are KGHDR and SFDVKD. CDR3 DNA: TGTGCCACCAGTGAAGGACAAGTTAACTATGGCTACACCTTC. It translates to CATSEGQVNYGYTF.

The chain is built from TRBV30 and TRBJ1-5, with D unresolved. V was pared by 0 bases and J by 7 bases, with 10 bases between. Per the germline V gene, CDR1 is GTSNPN and CDR2 is SVGIG (reference sequence). There are 13 residues in the CDR3. The CDR3: CAWSVQSQQPQHF. For the CDR3, the DNA is TGTGCCTGGAGTGTACAAAGTCAACAGCCCCAGCATTTT.

This rearrangement joins TRBV5-1 to TRBJ1-1; D is perhaps TRBD1 (5 bases). From germline, CDR1 is SGHRS and CDR2 YFSETQ. The CDR3 totals 16 residues. V lost 4 bases, J lost 3 bases, and 19 bases lay in between. CDR3 residues: CASSRGPEGTHTEAFF. The CDR3 bases are TGCGCCAGCAGCCGCGGACCGGAGGGGACCCACACTGAAGCTTTCTTT.

This chain connects TRBV29-1 to TRBJ1-1, with 9 bases that match TRBD1. This CDR3 is 14 amino acids long. J was trimmed by 5 bases and V by 4 bases; bases with no gene match: 8. CDR1 is SQVTM and CDR2 is ANQGSEA in the germline V gene. In DNA form, the CDR3 reads TGCAGCGTTGGGTGGACAGGGGCGAGGACTGAAGCTTTCTTT. Translating gives CSVGWTGARTEAFF.

This clone ranks as medium-sized (0.01 to 0.1%). This rearrangement joins TRBV24-1 to TRBJ1-2; TRBD1 matches 10 bases. The CDR3 runs 15 residues. The J segment lost 7 bases and the V segment lost 4 bases, leaving 8 bases of the junction unmatched. Germline values: CDR1 KGHDR, CDR2 SFDVKD. DNA for the CDR3: TGTGCCACCAGTGACCCCGGGACAGGGGAATCTGGCTACACCTTC. The encoded protein is CATSDPGTGESGYTF.

The rearrangement joins TRBV27 to TRBJ1-2; D is perhaps TRBD1 (5 bases). CDR1 MNHEY and CDR2 SMNVEV come from the germline V gene (reference sequence). The ends were cut back, 5 bases at V and 4 bases at J, with 11 bases in the middle. The CDR3 runs to 13 residues. The CDR3 region is CASSEQAPYGYTF. CDR3 nucleotides: TGTGCCAGCAGTGAACAGGCACCCTATGGCTACACCTTC.